This T cell receptor beta chain was recorded in a study of T cell repertoires in cytomegalovirus infection. Study-level information: CMV epitopes that were recently identified and HLA-C-restricted were used alongside well-studied HLA-B-restricted ones. Notes on the study in general: Dominating the ex vivo response were HLA-C-restricted CMV-specific TCR beta clonotypes.

Germline CDR1 is MGHRA and CDR2 is YSYEKL. Germline trimming cut 4 bases from V and 4 bases from J; bases unmatched to any gene: 9. The CDR3 consists of 16 residues. As concerns this clonotype: Its specificity is unknown.

TCRdb analysed the reads with MiXCR anew, one entry per CDR3 protein. The table includes approximately 730,000 distinct CDR3 sequences, approximately 33% detected once. The material was cultured PBMCs, obtained from culture after CMV antigen stimulation. This chain connects TRBV4-1 to TRBJ2-1; 8 nucleotides match TRBD1. The receptor was isolated from a human donor in good health (CMV status not recorded). Some clones in this sample may be carry-over from other donors' samples. CDR3 in DNA: TGCGCCAGCAGCCGCTTATCGGGACAGGTTTACAATGAGCAGTTCTTC. It specifies CASSRLSGQVYNEQFF.